This paragraph covers one TCR beta chain sequence. Its antigen is currently unknown. The study ran its PCR with 60 Vbeta and 13 Jbeta primers. Produced via immunoSEQ multiplex PCR; TCRdb's table is partial and in-frame only. The data show under 250,000 clones, 75% to 85% seen once. The entry originates in a study of cytomegalovirus exposure and HLA in healthy donors. In the study overall: The study's early data release held about 85 million unique TCRs from HLA-typed donors.

Whole-study results and caveats: Later analysis found that TCR beta chains associated with HLA were more clonally expanded than other, equally common chains.

Germline CDR1 reads MNHNS; CDR2 reads SASEGT. Trimming pared 6 bases from V and 2 bases from J, leaving 13 bases between. This CDR3 has 14 amino acids. What was sequenced was PBMCs. The chain is built from TRBV6-1 and TRBJ1-2; D may be TRBD1 (6 bases). The origin of this receptor is a woman in her fifties or sixties in good health and CMV-seropositive. The CDR3 sequence: CASSQGTANYGYTF. DNA for the CDR3: TGTGCCAGCAGCCAGGGGACCGCGAACTATGGCTACACCTTC.